This TCR beta chain is from a study of cytomegalovirus exposure and HLA in healthy donors. Germline lookup yields CDR1 LNHDA and CDR2 SQIVND (reference sequence). Trimming cost V 5 bases and J 5 bases, with 13 bases left between them. This CDR3 region has 13 residues. Amplification used 60 Vbeta primers and 13 Jbeta primers. Sequencing was performed with immunoSEQ multiplex PCR; in TCRdb, only in-frame clones are kept and a portion is missing. The sample lists 150,000 to 200,000 clones; 62% were seen once. The sample taken for sequencing was PBMCs. This TCR came from a man aged 35-49 years in good health and CMV-seronegative. This sequence joins TRBV19 and TRBJ2-7, with D maybe TRBD1 (6 bases). CDR3 nucleotide sequence: TGTGCCAGTAGTCCCGGGACATCTAACGAGCAGTACTTC. Translating gives CASSPGTSNEQYF.